The clone carrying this T cell receptor (beta chain) was found many times. Its antigen is currently unknown. Each CDR3 protein is one row after TCRdb ran MiXCR on the multiplex PCR reads. The sample lists more than 20,000 distinct CDR3 sequences; less than 25% were seen once. These data are taken from a study of breast tumors, draining lymph nodes, adjacent tissues. Study-level points and caveats: The lymph node origin of tumor T cells was framed as consistent with a hypothesis, not demonstrated. Luminal-like breast cancer showed significantly greater tumor-nontumor repertoire similarity than basal-like breast cancer did. Most tumor T cells seemingly derive from lymph node, then expand in tumor. Tumor TCR diversity was below lymph nodes but above nontumor tissue.

The sequence came from a female donor with breast cancer. Some clones in this sample may be carry-over from other donors' samples. Sequenced: breast tumor tissue.

In DNA form, the CDR3 reads TGTGCCAGCAGCGAAGTACAGGGGCCCGTGCGATATAGCAATCAGCCCCAGCATTTT. This gives the protein CASSEVQGPVRYSNQPQHF. This chain links TRBV28 with TRBJ1-5, with 7 bases matching TRBD1. Per germline, CDR1 MDHEN and CDR2 SYDVKM. The ends lost 6 bases at V and 0 bases at J; junction bases unmatched: 17. The CDR3 is 19 residues long.